These 10 T cell receptor beta chains were all obtained from the same sample, sequenced in a study of T cell responses to AZD1222 COVID-19 vaccine. TCRdb's table, derived via immunoSEQ multiplex PCR, lists solely in-frame clones and lacks some. The sample yields 90,000 to 120,000 clones, about 85% seen once. Sequences were derived from peripheral blood, sampled on day 0 of AZD1222 vaccination. All receptors derive from an adult in good health.

V and J are TRBV19 and TRBJ1-6, with D uncertain. The CDR3 totals 15 residues. CDR1 and CDR2 from the germline V gene are LNHDA and SQIVND (reference sequence). V was shortened by 0 bases and J by 9 bases, with 12 bases between the two germline ends. The CDR3 DNA sequence: TGTGCCAGTAGTATAGATCCGGCACTCGGTTCACCCCTCCACTTT. Translated: CASSIDPALGSPLHF.

The chain uses TRBV4-1 and TRBJ1-2; no firm D call. V lost 0 bases and J lost 1, with 15 bases in between. The CDR3 is 17 residues long. CDR1 and CDR2 from the germline V gene are MGHRA and YSYEKL. CDR3 bases: TGCGCCAGCAGCCAAGACGAATCGGACTCAGTTAACTATGGCTACACCTTC. Residues: CASSQDESDSVNYGYTF.

The table lists this clone with a count of one. The chain couples TRBV7-2 to TRBJ2-6; the D is unclear. The CDR3 is made up of 15 amino acids. Deletions cut 2 bases from V and 1 base from J, with 6 bases between. Germline CDR1 SGHTA, CDR2 FQGNSA. The CDR3, as DNA: TGTGCCAGCAGCTTAACGGTTTCTGGGGCCAACGTCCTGACTTTC. It translates to CASSLTVSGANVLTF.

This clone was seen a handful of times. The chain's CDR3 is CASSFSDEQYF. CDR3 DNA: TGTGCCAGCAGCTTTTCTGACGAGCAGTACTTC. V and J are TRBV5-4 and TRBJ2-7; D not certain. V shed 2 bases and J shed 5 bases, with 5 bases lying between them. CDR3 length: 11 residues. The germline gives CDR1 SGHNT, CDR2 YYREEE (reference sequence).

This chain joins TRBV6-1 and TRBJ2-3, with D perhaps matching TRBD2 (7 bases). Looked up from germline, CDR1 is MNHNS and CDR2 is SASEGT. CDR3 length equals 15 residues. V lost 3 bases and J 2 bases, leaving 12 bases between the germline ends. CDR3 coding DNA: TGTGCCAGCAGTGACGCGGGGGCCCCCACAGATACGCAGTATTTT. It is translated as CASSDAGAPTDTQYF.

This chain connects TRBV7-2 to TRBJ1-1; 10 bases align to TRBD1. V shed 7 bases and J 9 bases; nucleotides not matched to a gene: 14. Germline CDR1 reads SGHTA; CDR2 reads FQGNSA. The CDR3 covers 15 residues. In nucleotides, the CDR3 is TGTGCCAGCACCGATTGGGACAGGGGTTCGTTTAAAGCTTTCTTT. It encodes CASTDWDRGSFKAFF.

V and J are TRBV27 and TRBJ2-3; 8 bases are a match to TRBD2. The V gene's germline CDR1 is MNHEY and CDR2 SMNVEV (reference sequence). The CDR3 is made up of 14 amino acids. V was clipped by 4 bases and J by 9 bases; unmatched bases: 9. DNA for the CDR3: TGTGCCAGCAGTTCGGGGGGGCTCGGGGGAACGCAGTATTTT. It codes for CASSSGGLGGTQYF.

The chain uses TRBV29-1 and TRBJ2-3, with D perhaps TRBD1 or TRBD2 (5 bases each). Germline-derived CDR1 and CDR2 are SQVTM and ANQGSEA. CDR3 size: 13 residues. The V gene lost 6 bases and the J gene lost 5 bases, with 15 bases spanning the gap. The CDR3 here is CSVTGGALDTQYF. The CDR3 coding sequence is TGCAGCGTGACTGGGGGAGCCTTAGATACGCAGTATTTT.

This rearrangement joins TRBV29-1 to TRBJ2-5; 7 bases agree with TRBD1. The CDR3 is 13 residues long. Germline V gene sequence: CDR1 SQVTM, CDR2 ANQGSEA. V lost 3 bases to trimming and J lost 2 bases; unmatched junction nucleotides: 3. Written as DNA, the CDR3 is TGCAGCGTTGAGCCGGGACAGCAAGAGACCCAGTACTTC. Translating gives CSVEPGQQETQYF.

The chain couples TRBV28 to TRBJ2-7; D remains unclear. The CDR3 loop spans 13 amino acids. V dropped 2 bases and J dropped 0 bases, with 5 bases sitting between them. The germline V gene has CDR1 MDHEN and CDR2 SYDVKM. The CDR3 DNA follows: TGTGCCAGCAGTTTAATAGTCTCCTACGAGCAGTACTTC. As protein: CASSLIVSYEQYF. Using reference TRBV28 and TRBJ2-7 for the parts outside the CDR3, the full variable domain is DVKVTQSSRYLVKRTGEKVFLECVQDMDHENMFWYRQDPGLGLRLIYFSYDVKMKEKGDIPEGYSVSREKKERFSLILESASTNQTSMYLCASSLIVSYEQYFGPGTRLTVT.